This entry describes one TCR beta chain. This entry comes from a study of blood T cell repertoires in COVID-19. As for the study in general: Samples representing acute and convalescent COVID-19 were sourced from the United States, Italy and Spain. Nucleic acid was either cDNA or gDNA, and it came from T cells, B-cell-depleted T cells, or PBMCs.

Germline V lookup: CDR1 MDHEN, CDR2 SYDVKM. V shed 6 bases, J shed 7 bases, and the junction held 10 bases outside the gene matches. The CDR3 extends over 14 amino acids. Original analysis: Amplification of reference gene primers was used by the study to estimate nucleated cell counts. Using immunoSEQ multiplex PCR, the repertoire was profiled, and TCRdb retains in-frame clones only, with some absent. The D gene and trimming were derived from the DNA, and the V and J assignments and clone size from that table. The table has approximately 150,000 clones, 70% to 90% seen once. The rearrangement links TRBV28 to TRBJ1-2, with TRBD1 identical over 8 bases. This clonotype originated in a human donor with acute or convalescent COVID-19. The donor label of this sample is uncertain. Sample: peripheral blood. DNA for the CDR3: TGTGCCAGCAGGAGGGACAGGACGAGGGGTGGCTACACCTTC. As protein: CASRRDRTRGGYTF.